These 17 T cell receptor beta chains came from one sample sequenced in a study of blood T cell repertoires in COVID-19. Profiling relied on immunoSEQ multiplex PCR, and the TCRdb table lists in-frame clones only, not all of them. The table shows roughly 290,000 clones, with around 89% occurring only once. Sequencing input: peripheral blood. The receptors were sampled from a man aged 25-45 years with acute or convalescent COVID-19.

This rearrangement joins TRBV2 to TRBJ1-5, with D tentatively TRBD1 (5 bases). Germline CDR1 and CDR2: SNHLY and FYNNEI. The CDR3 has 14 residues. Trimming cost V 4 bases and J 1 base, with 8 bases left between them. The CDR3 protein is CASSGQLSNQPQHF. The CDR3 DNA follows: TGTGCCAGCAGTGGACAGTTAAGCAATCAGCCCCAGCATTTT. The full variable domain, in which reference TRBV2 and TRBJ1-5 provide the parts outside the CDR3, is EPEVTQTPSHQVTQMGQEVILRCVPISNHLYFYWYRQILGQKVEFLVSFYNNEISEKSEIFDDQFSVERPDGSNFTLKIRSTKLEDSAMYFCASSGQLSNQPQHFGDGTRLSIL.

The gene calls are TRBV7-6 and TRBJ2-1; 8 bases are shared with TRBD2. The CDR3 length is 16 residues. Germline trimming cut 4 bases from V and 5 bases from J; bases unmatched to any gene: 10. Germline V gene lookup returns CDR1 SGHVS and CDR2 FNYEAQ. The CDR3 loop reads CASSSPGTRGNNEQFF. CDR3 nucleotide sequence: TGTGCCAGCAGCTCCCCCGGGACTAGGGGAAACAATGAGCAGTTCTTC.

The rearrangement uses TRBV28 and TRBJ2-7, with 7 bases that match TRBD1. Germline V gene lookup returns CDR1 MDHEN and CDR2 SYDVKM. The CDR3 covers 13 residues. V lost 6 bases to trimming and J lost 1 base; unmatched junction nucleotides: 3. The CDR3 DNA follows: TGTGCCAGCAGGACAGGGTCGTCCTACGAGCAGTACTTC. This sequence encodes CASRTGSSYEQYF. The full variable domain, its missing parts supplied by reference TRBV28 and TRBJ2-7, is DVKVTQSSRYLVKRTGEKVFLECVQDMDHENMFWYRQDPGLGLRLIYFSYDVKMKEKGDIPEGYSVSREKKERFSLILESASTNQTSMYLCASRTGSSYEQYFGPGTRLTVT.

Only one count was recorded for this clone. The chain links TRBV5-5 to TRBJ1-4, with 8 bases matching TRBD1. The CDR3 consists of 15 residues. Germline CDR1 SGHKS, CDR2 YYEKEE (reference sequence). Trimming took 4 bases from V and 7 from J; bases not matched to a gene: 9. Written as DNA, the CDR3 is TGTGCCAGCAGCCAGTCGGGACAGGAGATTGAAAAACTGTTTTTT. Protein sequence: CASSQSGQEIEKLFF.

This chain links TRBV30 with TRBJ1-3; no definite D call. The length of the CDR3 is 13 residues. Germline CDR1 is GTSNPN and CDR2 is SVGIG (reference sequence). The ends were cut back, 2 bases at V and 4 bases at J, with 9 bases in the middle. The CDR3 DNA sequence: TGTGCCTGGAGTAAGGGCGGGGGAAACACCATATATTTT. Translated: CAWSKGGGNTIYF. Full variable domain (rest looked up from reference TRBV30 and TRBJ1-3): SQTIHQWPATLVQPVGSPLSLECTVEGTSNPNLYWYRQAAGRGLQLLFYSVGIGQISSEVPQNLSASRPQDRQFILSSKKLLLSDSGFYLCAWSKGGGNTIYFGEGSWLTVV.

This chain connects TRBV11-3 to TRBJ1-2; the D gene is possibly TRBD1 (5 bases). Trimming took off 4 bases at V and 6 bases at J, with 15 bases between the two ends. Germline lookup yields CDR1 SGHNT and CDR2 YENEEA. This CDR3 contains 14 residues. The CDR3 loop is CASSSGERGDGYTF. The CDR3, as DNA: TGTGCCAGCAGCTCGGGGGAGCGGGGTGATGGCTACACCTTC.

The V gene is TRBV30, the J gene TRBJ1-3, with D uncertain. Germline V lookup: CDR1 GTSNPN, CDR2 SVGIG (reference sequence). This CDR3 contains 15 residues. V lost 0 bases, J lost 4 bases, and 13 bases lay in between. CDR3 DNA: TGTGCCTGGAGTGTAGCGGTCGCCGCCGGAAACACCATATATTTT. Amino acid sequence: CAWSVAVAAGNTIYF. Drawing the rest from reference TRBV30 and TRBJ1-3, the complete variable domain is SQTIHQWPATLVQPVGSPLSLECTVEGTSNPNLYWYRQAAGRGLQLLFYSVGIGQISSEVPQNLSASRPQDRQFILSSKKLLLSDSGFYLCAWSVAVAAGNTIYFGEGSWLTVV.

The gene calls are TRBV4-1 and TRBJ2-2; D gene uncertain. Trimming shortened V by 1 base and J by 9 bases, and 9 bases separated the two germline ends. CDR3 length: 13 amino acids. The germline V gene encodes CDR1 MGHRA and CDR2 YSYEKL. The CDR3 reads CASSQVSLRELFF. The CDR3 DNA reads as TGCGCCAGCAGCCAAGTTAGTCTGAGGGAGCTGTTTTTT.

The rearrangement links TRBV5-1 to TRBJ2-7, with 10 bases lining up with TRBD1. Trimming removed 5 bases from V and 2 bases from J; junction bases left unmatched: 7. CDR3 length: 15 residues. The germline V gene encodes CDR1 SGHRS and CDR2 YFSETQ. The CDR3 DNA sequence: TGCGCCAGCAGAGAGACCGGGACAGGGGCCTACGAGCAGTACTTC. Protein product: CASRETGTGAYEQYF. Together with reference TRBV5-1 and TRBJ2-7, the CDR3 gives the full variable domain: KAGVTQTPRYLIKTRGQQVTLSCSPISGHRSVSWYQQTPGQGLQFLFEYFSETQRNKGNFPGRFSGRQFSNSRSEMNVSTLELGDSALYLCASRETGTGAYEQYFGPGTRLTVT.

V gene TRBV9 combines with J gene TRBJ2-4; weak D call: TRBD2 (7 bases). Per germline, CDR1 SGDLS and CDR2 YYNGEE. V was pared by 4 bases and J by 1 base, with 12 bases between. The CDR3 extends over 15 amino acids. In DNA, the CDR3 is TGTGCCAGCAGCCAACAGGGAGGGGCCAAAAACATTCAGTACTTC. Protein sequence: CASSQQGGAKNIQYF.

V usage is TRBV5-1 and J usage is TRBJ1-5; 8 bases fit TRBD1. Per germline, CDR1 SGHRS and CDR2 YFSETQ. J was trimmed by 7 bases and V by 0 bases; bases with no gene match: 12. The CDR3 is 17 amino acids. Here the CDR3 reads CASSLGAGGPGEQPQHF. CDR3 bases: TGCGCCAGCAGCTTGGGGGCAGGGGGCCCGGGGGAACAGCCCCAGCATTTT. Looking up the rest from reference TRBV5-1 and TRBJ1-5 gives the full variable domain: KAGVTQTPRYLIKTRGQQVTLSCSPISGHRSVSWYQQTPGQGLQFLFEYFSETQRNKGNFPGRFSGRQFSNSRSEMNVSTLELGDSALYLCASSLGAGGPGEQPQHFGDGTRLSIL.

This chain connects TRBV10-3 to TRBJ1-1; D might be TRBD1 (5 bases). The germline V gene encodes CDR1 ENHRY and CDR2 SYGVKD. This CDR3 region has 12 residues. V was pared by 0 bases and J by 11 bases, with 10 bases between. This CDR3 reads CAISESQGGAFF. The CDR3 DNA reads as TGTGCCATCAGTGAGTCGCAGGGTGGCGCTTTCTTT.

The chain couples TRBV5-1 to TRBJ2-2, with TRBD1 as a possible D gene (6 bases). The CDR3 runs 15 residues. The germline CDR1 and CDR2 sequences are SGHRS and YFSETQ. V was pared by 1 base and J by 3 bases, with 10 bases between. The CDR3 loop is CASSLTGLDTGELFF. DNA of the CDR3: TGCGCCAGCAGCTTGACAGGGTTGGACACCGGGGAGCTGTTTTTT.

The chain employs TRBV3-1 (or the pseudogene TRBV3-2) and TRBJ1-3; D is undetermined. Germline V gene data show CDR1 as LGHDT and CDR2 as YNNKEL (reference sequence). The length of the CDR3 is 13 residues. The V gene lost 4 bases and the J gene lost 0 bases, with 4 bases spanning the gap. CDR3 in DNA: TGTGCCAGCAGCCGTAACTCTGGAAACACCATATATTTT. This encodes CASSRNSGNTIYF.

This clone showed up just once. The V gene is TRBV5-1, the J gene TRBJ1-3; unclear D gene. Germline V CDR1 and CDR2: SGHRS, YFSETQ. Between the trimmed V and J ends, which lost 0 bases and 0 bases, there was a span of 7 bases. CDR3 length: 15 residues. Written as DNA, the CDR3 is TGCGCCAGCAGCTTGGATCCTAGCTCTGGAAACACCATATATTTT. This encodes CASSLDPSSGNTIYF.

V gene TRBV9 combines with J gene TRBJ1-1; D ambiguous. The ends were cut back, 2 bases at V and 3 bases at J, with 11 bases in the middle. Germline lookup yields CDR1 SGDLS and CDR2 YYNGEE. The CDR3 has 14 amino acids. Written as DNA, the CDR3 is TGTGCCAGCAGCGTCAACGGGTTGGACACTGAAGCTTTCTTT. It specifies CASSVNGLDTEAFF.

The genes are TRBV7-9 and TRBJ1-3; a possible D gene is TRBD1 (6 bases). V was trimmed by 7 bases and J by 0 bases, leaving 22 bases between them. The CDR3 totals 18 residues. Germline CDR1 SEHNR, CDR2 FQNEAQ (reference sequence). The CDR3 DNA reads TGTGCCAGCACCTCCTCCGTCGGACAGTCCCACTCTGGAAACACCATATATTTT. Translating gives CASTSSVGQSHSGNTIYF.